This TCR beta chain is drawn from a study of regulatory T cells in long-lasting Graves disease. Across the whole study: A definition of persistent Graves' disease required over 5 years of antithyroid drugs plus positive TSH receptor antibodies. Findings and limits, study-wide: Newly diagnosed patients shared around 910 public clonotypes; persistent patients shared about 2,500.

The germline V gene has CDR1 SGHRS and CDR2 YFSETQ. The CDR3 length is 15 residues. V lost 3 bases to trimming and J lost 1 base, with 13 bases between them. The time point is: persistent/refractory GD, antithyroid drugs over 5 years with positive TRAb. PBMCs provided the RNA from which the TCR library was made. Staff took roughly 8.1 milliliters of peripheral blood and put it into EDTA tubes. About this clonotype: No antigen is known for it.

Arm-PCR with iRepertoire HTBI primers amplified the CDR3 regions for these TCR beta libraries. Authors' analysis steps: Looking across samples, the authors found some 67 TRBV and 14 to 15 TRBJ segments. MiXCR, run by TCRdb on the multiplex PCR reads, gives a single entry per CDR3 protein. TCRdb's processing, not the authors' own work, is the source of the V and J calls. The sample records roughly 450,000 distinct CDR3 sequences, less than 25% being singletons. This receptor was obtained from a female donor with Graves disease. The V call is TRBV5-1, the J call TRBJ2-5; TRBD2 might be the D (6 bases). The sample consisted of peripheral blood mononuclear cells (PBMCs), taken when the disease was refractory, from a patient treated with antithyroid drugs. CDR3 in amino acids: CASSSEGLIQETQYF. The CDR3 bases are TGCGCCAGCAGCTCGGAGGGACTTATCCAAGAGACCCAGTACTTC.